A single sample gave rise to the 12 T cell receptor beta chains below, sequenced in a study of blood T cell repertoires in COVID-19. Method: immunoSEQ multiplex PCR; TCRdb's copy keeps in-frame clones and lacks some. Here the sample spans roughly 160,000 clones, approximately 79% being singletons. The sample was peripheral blood. These receptors were taken from a woman aged 80 or over with acute or convalescent COVID-19.

In its sample, this clone was seen a few times. V gene TRBV7-9 combines with J gene TRBJ2-1; the D is unclear. CDR1 and CDR2 from the germline V gene are SEHNR and FQNEAQ (reference sequence). This CDR3 has 17 amino acids. V dropped 0 bases and J dropped 4 bases, with 16 bases sitting between them. CDR3 sequence (DNA): TGTGCCAGCAGCTTAGCGCTGGGCTCCAGCCGATACAATGAGCAGTTCTTC. It codes for CASSLALGSSRYNEQFF.

This chain joins TRBV5-6 and TRBJ1-2; 7 bases match TRBD1. This CDR3 is built from 13 residues. Germline CDR1 is SGHDT and CDR2 is YYEEEE. With 2 bases clipped from V and 6 bases from J, the junction kept 4 bases outside the gene matches. CDR3 amino acids: CASSFGTVDGYTF. CDR3 coding DNA: TGTGCCAGCAGCTTTGGGACAGTGGATGGCTACACCTTC.

The chain employs TRBV11-2 and TRBJ2-3; 9 bases are shared with TRBD2. V lost 3 bases, J lost 3 bases, and 7 bases stayed unmatched. The CDR3 loop spans 16 amino acids. CDR1 SGHAT and CDR2 FQNNGV come from the germline V gene. The CDR3 spells CASSFHRLAVTDTQYF. The CDR3 bases are TGTGCCAGCAGCTTCCACCGACTAGCGGTAACAGATACGCAGTATTTT.

V and J are TRBV2 and TRBJ1-6; TRBD1 might be the D (5 bases). V was shortened by 6 bases and J by 10 bases, with 22 bases between the two germline ends. Per germline, CDR1 SNHLY and CDR2 FYNNEI. This CDR3 contains 16 residues. CDR3 in DNA: TGTGCCAGCAGGGGTTTGGGGCCCCACGGTGGCTCACCCCTCCACTTT. Its translation is CASRGLGPHGGSPLHF.

CDR3 protein: CASSLVGTSYNSPLHF. The CDR3 DNA is TGTGCCAGCAGCTTAGTTGGCACATCTTATAATTCACCCCTCCACTTT. The chain has TRBV7-8 and TRBJ1-6; D is undetermined. Germline V gene data show CDR1 as SGHVS and CDR2 as FQNEAQ. V was trimmed by 1 base and J by 4 bases, leaving 11 bases between them. The CDR3 contains 16 residues.

V is TRBV27 and J is TRBJ2-1; 13 bases align to TRBD2. J gave up 6 bases and V 8 bases, and 10 bases lay outside the gene matches. The CDR3 has 16 amino acids. Germline V gene data show CDR1 as MNHEY and CDR2 as SMNVEV (reference sequence). The CDR3 region has the DNA TGTGCCAGCCTCACCCGGTGGACTAGCGGGAGCAATGAGCAGTTCTTC. It specifies CASLTRWTSGSNEQFF.

The rearrangement links TRBV7-8 to TRBJ2-7; 7 bases agree with TRBD2. The CDR3 has 14 residues. V lost 5 bases and J lost 3; bases outside the gene matches: 7. Germline V gene data show CDR1 as SGHVS and CDR2 as FQNEAQ. The CDR3 region is CASSKERGSYEQYF. The CDR3 DNA sequence: TGTGCCAGCAGCAAAGAGCGGGGTAGCTACGAGCAGTACTTC. Based on the CDR3 plus reference TRBV7-8 and TRBJ2-7, the full variable domain is GAGVSQSPRYKVAKRGQDVALRCDPISGHVSLFWYQQALGQGPEFLTYFQNEAQLDKSGLPSDRFFAERPEGSVSTLKIQRTQQEDSAVYLCASSKERGSYEQYFGPGTRLTVT.

The chain links TRBV7-9 to TRBJ2-1, with 13 bases that match TRBD2. Germline V gives CDR1 SEHNR, CDR2 FQNEAQ (reference sequence). Trimming cost V 5 bases and J 7 bases; bases outside gene matches: 5. This CDR3 is built from 15 residues. CDR3 loop: CASSDRLAGGNEQFF. CDR3 in DNA: TGTGCCAGCAGCGATCGACTAGCGGGAGGAAATGAGCAGTTCTTC.

J is TRBJ1-4 and V is TRBV19, with D tentatively TRBD1 (6 bases). The CDR3 spans 15 residues. Germline V CDR1 and CDR2: LNHDA, SQIVND (reference sequence). Trimming took off 11 bases at V and 7 bases at J, with 23 bases between the two ends. The CDR3: CACGGGARMGEKLFF. The CDR3 nucleotides read TGTGCCTGTGGAGGGGGGGCCCGGATGGGTGAAAAACTGTTTTTT.

This chain joins TRBV5-4 and TRBJ2-1, with 12 positions matching TRBD2. CDR3 length equals 15 residues. Germline lookup yields CDR1 SGHNT and CDR2 YYREEE (reference sequence). V shed 4 bases, J shed 4 bases, and the junction held 3 bases outside the gene matches. Here the CDR3 DNA reads TGTGCCAGCAGCCAGACTAGCGGGAGTTACAATGAGCAGTTCTTC. Its protein product is CASSQTSGSYNEQFF.

This clone showed up just a few times. This chain joins TRBV27 and TRBJ1-1; D might be TRBD1 (6 bases). This CDR3 has 14 residues. The V gene's germline CDR1 is MNHEY and CDR2 SMNVEV (reference sequence). V gave up 5 bases and J gave up 9 bases, with 19 bases separating them. CDR3 protein: CASSGAGWGRQAFF. As DNA, the CDR3 is TGTGCCAGCAGTGGGGCTGGCTGGGGGCGGCAAGCTTTCTTT.

The table lists this clone with a count of one. The chain employs TRBV5-4 and TRBJ1-3, with D possibly TRBD1 on 6 matching bases. The germline CDR1 and CDR2 sequences are SGHNT and YYREEE (reference sequence). Trimming took 2 bases from V and 2 from J, leaving 14 bases between them. The CDR3 consists of 16 residues. CDR3 DNA: TGTGCCAGCAGCTTCCAACGGGGGGGGCCTGGAAACACCATATATTTT. As protein: CASSFQRGGPGNTIYF.